Sequencing of this T cell receptor (beta chain) was carried out in a study of cytomegalovirus exposure and HLA in healthy donors. Study background: A preliminary data release comprised 80 million or so unique TCRs obtained from HLA-typed donors.

Turning to this clone: What it binds is not known.

General observations from the study: Most TCR sequences were rare, but some public TCRs occurred in many donors.

With 60 Vbeta and 13 Jbeta primers, the PCR was carried out. Using immunoSEQ multiplex PCR, the repertoire was profiled, and TCRdb retains in-frame clones only, with some absent. The sample lists 200,000 or so clones, under 90% occurring once. This CDR3 has 17 amino acids. V trimming: 3 bases; J trimming: 5 bases; junction bases outside the gene matches: 8. Per the germline V gene, CDR1 is SGDLS and CDR2 is YYNGEE. This TCR derives from a boy aged 2 to 9 in good health and CMV-seronegative. This chain joins TRBV9 and TRBJ2-5, with TRBD2 matching over 15 bases. The sequenced sample was PBMCs. The CDR3 DNA is TGTGCCAGCAGCGAGGGACTAGCGGGGGGAGGATGGGAGACCCAGTACTTC. It is translated as CASSEGLAGGGWETQYF.